The 29 T cell receptor beta chains in this list originate from one sample, sequenced in a study of cytomegalovirus exposure and HLA in healthy donors (TCRdb year 2017). Libraries were constructed by the immunoSEQ multiplex PCR assay. For the multiplex PCR, a mixture combining 60 forward primers for TCR Vbeta segments and 13 reverse primers for TCR Jbeta segments was used. TCRdb retrieved this table from immuneACCESS and kept in-frame rearrangements only. Not all clones are present; in checked studies, unresolved V genes account for under half, and no reason is known for the remainder. The sample records about 170,000 clones, roughly 85% of which are singletons. Jointly, the top ten make up 2% to 3% of the sample. Sequenced: PBMCs. These receptors all stem from a man aged 30-40 years in good health and CMV-seropositive.

The chain recombines TRBV27 with TRBJ1-1, with D perhaps TRBD1 (6 bases). The germline V gene has CDR1 MNHEY and CDR2 SMNVEV (reference sequence). This CDR3 has 15 amino acids. The V and J ends lost 11 bases and 0 bases respectively, with 19 bases between them. This CDR3 reads CAAFPRGWVNTEAFF. The CDR3 DNA reads as TGTGCCGCCTTTCCTAGGGGGTGGGTGAACACTGAAGCTTTCTTT.

This clone was detected a few times. The V call is TRBV5-7, the J call TRBJ2-4; 8 nucleotides line up with TRBD1. TRBV5-7 is an ORF; its function is uncertain. Trimming removed 0 bases from V and 2 bases from J; junction bases left unmatched: 10. The length of the CDR3 is 18 residues. Here the CDR3 DNA reads TGTGCCAGCAGCTTGGGGACAGGGACGACTAATCCCAAAAACATTCAGTACTTC. This gives the protein CASSLGTGTTNPKNIQYF.

The genes are TRBV27 and TRBJ2-1; D call uncertain. There are 15 residues in the CDR3. V was trimmed by 2 bases and J by 7 bases, leaving 15 bases between them. Germline V lookup: CDR1 MNHEY, CDR2 SMNVEV (reference sequence). The CDR3 loop reads CASSLHTQTGNEQFF. The CDR3 nucleotides read TGTGCCAGCAGTTTACATACCCAGACTGGAAATGAGCAGTTCTTC.

J is TRBJ2-1 and V is TRBV5-1; D call uncertain. From germline, CDR1 is SGHRS and CDR2 YFSETQ. There are 16 residues in the CDR3. V was pared by 0 bases and J by 0 bases, with 10 bases between. The CDR3 nucleotides read TGCGCCAGCAGCTTGGAACCCAGAGGCTCCTACAATGAGCAGTTCTTC. It specifies CASSLEPRGSYNEQFF. The variable domain in full, with the rest retrieved from reference TRBV5-1 and TRBJ2-1, is KAGVTQTPRYLIKTRGQQVTLSCSPISGHRSVSWYQQTPGQGLQFLFEYFSETQRNKGNFPGRFSGRQFSNSRSEMNVSTLELGDSALYLCASSLEPRGSYNEQFFGPGTRLTVL.

Of note for this clone: At one of its ends the junction is not consistent with the germline gene, which may arise from a read error. The chain joins TRBV7-9 to TRBJ1-1, with D possibly being TRBD1 (6 bases). Germline-derived CDR1 and CDR2 are SEHNR and FQNEAQ (reference sequence). The CDR3 runs to 16 residues. The CDR3 nucleotides read TGTTCCAGCAGCTTAGGGGGGGACCCGCTAAACACTGAAGCTTTCTTT. Amino acid sequence: CSSSLGGDPLNTEAFF.

This rearrangement joins TRBV19 to TRBJ2-1; the match to TRBD2 covers 8 bases. The V gene end was trimmed by 7 bases and the J gene end by 4 bases; junction bases not matched to a gene: 12. The CDR3 covers 16 residues. Germline values: CDR1 LNHDA, CDR2 SQIVND (reference sequence). CDR3 region: CASKRDSGTLYNEQFF. DNA of the CDR3: TGTGCCAGTAAAAGGGATAGCGGGACCCTATACAATGAGCAGTTCTTC.

This clone was found a few times. The chain uses TRBV10-2 and TRBJ1-5, with 12 nucleotides matching TRBD1. The CDR3 length is 15 residues. Germline-derived CDR1 and CDR2 are WSHSY and SAAADI. Unmatched junction bases numbered 1, after V lost 2 bases and J lost 5 bases. The CDR3: CASSEGTGGYQPQHF. DNA for the CDR3: TGCGCCAGCAGTGAGGGGACAGGGGGCTATCAGCCCCAGCATTTT.

The V and J genes are TRBV2 and TRBJ1-3; the match to TRBD1 covers 7 bases. J was trimmed by 0 bases and V by 7 bases; bases with no gene match: 6. CDR3 size: 15 residues. The V gene's germline CDR1 is SNHLY and CDR2 FYNNEI. The CDR3 nucleotides read TGTGCCAGCATTAGGGACAGCCGCTCTGGAAACACCATATATTTT. Translation gives CASIRDSRSGNTIYF.

Only one count was recorded for this clone. This chain uses TRBV7-9 with TRBJ2-5; TRBD2 aligns across 11 bases. CDR1 is SEHNR and CDR2 is FQNEAQ in the germline V gene (reference sequence). This CDR3 is 17 amino acids long. Trimming removed 5 bases from V and 1 base from J; junction bases left unmatched: 9. In nucleotides, the CDR3 is TGTGCCAGCAGCCAACCGACTAGCGGGGTTCTCCAAGAGACCCAGTACTTC. It translates to CASSQPTSGVLQETQYF. Filled out from reference TRBV7-9 and TRBJ2-5, the complete variable domain reads DTGVSQNPRHKITKRGQNVTFRCDPISEHNRLYWYRQTLGQGPEFLTYFQNEAQLEKSRLLSDRFSAERPKGSFSTLEIQRTEQGDSAMYLCASSQPTSGVLQETQYFGPGTRLLVL.

The chain uses TRBV27 and TRBJ1-1; the D gene is possibly TRBD1 (6 bases). Per germline, CDR1 MNHEY and CDR2 SMNVEV (reference sequence). V shed 1 base and J shed 5 bases, with 8 bases lying between them. The CDR3 loop spans 13 amino acids. CDR3 nucleotide sequence: TGTGCCAGCAGTTTATTTAGGGGGACTGAAGCTTTCTTT. As protein: CASSLFRGTEAFF.

This clone was seen just once. In the same sample, other DNA sequences code for this CDR3. The chain couples TRBV28 to TRBJ2-7, with TRBD2 matching 7 bases. V trimming: 6 bases; J trimming: 2 bases; junction bases outside the gene matches: 7. Germline CDR1 MDHEN, CDR2 SYDVKM. The CDR3 length is 14 residues. The DNA of the CDR3 is TGTGCCAGCAGCTTCGCGGGAGTTACCTACGAGCAGTACTTC. It codes for CASSFAGVTYEQYF.

The chain joins TRBV5-1 to TRBJ2-2, with 11 bases matching TRBD2. From germline, CDR1 is SGHRS and CDR2 YFSETQ. V dropped 3 bases and J dropped 6; count of bases not matched to a gene: 16. The CDR3 covers 19 residues. The CDR3 protein is CASSSRREHGTSGAGELFF. DNA of the CDR3: TGCGCCAGCAGCTCCCGGAGGGAACACGGGACTAGCGGAGCCGGGGAGCTGTTTTTT.

In regard to this clone: An end of the junction does not agree with germline; a read error may underlie this. The chain recombines TRBV7-9 with TRBJ2-1, with 9 bases that match TRBD1. CDR1 and CDR2 (germline): SEHNR, FQNEAQ (reference sequence). The CDR3 runs to 14 residues. The CDR3 nucleotides read TGTTCCAGCAGCTTAACAGGGGGCGTCGATGAGCAGTTCTTC. This sequence encodes CSSSLTGGVDEQFF. Combining the CDR3 with reference TRBV7-9 and TRBJ2-1 gives the whole variable domain DTGVSQNPRHKITKRGQNVTFRCDPISEHNRLYWYRQTLGQGPEFLTYFQNEAQLEKSRLLSDRFSAERPKGSFSTLEIQRTEQGDSAMYLCSSSLTGGVDEQFFGPGTRLTVL.

The V gene is TRBV7-6, the J gene TRBJ2-7, with a tentative D call TRBD2 (7 bases). Trimming stripped 1 base from V and 5 bases from J, with 15 bases between. The CDR3 loop spans 15 amino acids. Germline V gives CDR1 SGHVS, CDR2 FNYEAQ. The CDR3 DNA reads as TGTGCCAGCAGCTTAGTGGGGGGGGCCGGGAACGAGCAGTACTTC. Its translation: CASSLVGGAGNEQYF.

V usage is TRBV4-2 and J usage is TRBJ2-5, with TRBD2 identical over 8 bases. This CDR3 is built from 16 residues. Germline V CDR1 and CDR2: LGHNA, YNFKEQ. V was clipped by 1 base and J by 3 bases; unmatched bases: 7. CDR3 loop: CASSQGTLAGEETQYF. The DNA of the CDR3 is TGTGCCAGCAGCCAAGGTACCCTAGCGGGTGAAGAGACCCAGTACTTC.

V is TRBV7-6 and J is TRBJ1-1, with 7 bases lining up with TRBD1. This CDR3 region has 14 residues. Trimming at V came to 4 bases and at J to 1 base, leaving 3 bases not matched to a gene. The germline CDR1 and CDR2 sequences are SGHVS and FNYEAQ. DNA for the CDR3: TGTGCCAGCAGCTCAGGGGGGACGAACACTGAAGCTTTCTTT. Protein product: CASSSGGTNTEAFF.

The chain uses TRBV6-5 and TRBJ1-2; possibly TRBD1 for D (6 bases). The CDR3 consists of 12 residues. Germline-derived CDR1 and CDR2 are MNHEY and SVGAGI. V shed 0 bases and J shed 11 bases, with 10 bases lying between them. This CDR3 reads CASSYSGGQYTF. The DNA for the CDR3 is TGTGCCAGCAGTTACTCCGGAGGACAGTACACCTTC.

The chain is built from TRBV27 and TRBJ2-1; TRBD2 might be the D (5 bases). Trimming removed 6 bases from V and 9 bases from J, with 24 bases in between. Germline CDR1 reads MNHEY; CDR2 reads SMNVEV (reference sequence). There are 16 residues in the CDR3. The CDR3 bases are TGTGCCAGCAGCCGATGGGGAGATACTAGGGAAACTGAGCAGTTCTTC. It yields the protein CASSRWGDTRETEQFF.

J is TRBJ2-2 and V is TRBV7-2; no clear D. Trimming took 2 bases from V and 0 from J, leaving 10 bases between them. Germline values: CDR1 SGHTA, CDR2 FQGNSA. The CDR3 length is 16 residues. CDR3 in DNA: TGTGCCAGCAGCTTACGTCCCGTTGCGAACACCGGGGAGCTGTTTTTT. Translated, it gives CASSLRPVANTGELFF.

The rearrangement uses TRBV27 and TRBJ2-1, with TRBD1 matching 11 bases. Germline CDR1 MNHEY, CDR2 SMNVEV (reference sequence). With 4 bases clipped from V and 8 bases from J, the junction kept 7 bases outside the gene matches. This CDR3 is built from 15 residues. CDR3 residues: CASSSGQGAFYEQFF. CDR3 coding DNA: TGTGCCAGCAGTTCAGGACAGGGGGCCTTCTATGAGCAGTTCTTC.

This clone has more than one count but fewer than ten. This chain joins TRBV4-1 and TRBJ1-1; D gene ambiguous. Germline CDR1 and CDR2: MGHRA and YSYEKL. The V gene lost 0 bases and the J gene lost 4 bases, with 9 bases spanning the gap. The CDR3 is 14 amino acids. The CDR3 reads CASSQEWRFTEAFF. For the CDR3, the DNA is TGCGCCAGCAGCCAAGAATGGCGGTTCACTGAAGCTTTCTTT.

This clone was observed a few times. This chain links TRBV6-6 with TRBJ2-1; the D is unclear. Germline-derived CDR1 and CDR2 are MNHNY and SVGAGI (reference sequence). The CDR3 runs to 12 residues. V lost 2 bases to trimming and J lost 8 bases, with 7 bases between them. CDR3 region: CASSYVWHEQFF. In nucleotides, the CDR3 is TGTGCCAGCAGTTACGTATGGCATGAGCAGTTCTTC.

Comments on this clone: The junction differs from germline at one of its ends, possibly a read error. The V and J genes are TRBV7-7 and TRBJ2-2; TRBD2 matches 8 bases. Germline V gives CDR1 SSHAT, CDR2 FNYEAQ (reference sequence). CDR3 size: 18 residues. The CDR3, as DNA: TGTGCTAGCAGCTTAGGAGTAGGCGGGAGGCTGAGAACCGGGGAGCTGTTTTTT. This codes for CASSLGVGGRLRTGELFF. The full variable domain, its missing parts supplied by reference TRBV7-7 and TRBJ2-2, is GAGVSQSPRYKVTKRGQDVTLRCDPISSHATLYWYQQALGQGPEFLTYFNYEAQPDKSGLPSDRFSAERPEGSISTLTIQRTEQRDSAMYRCASSLGVGGRLRTGELFFGEGSRLTVL.

This chain connects TRBV10-1 to TRBJ2-1, with D possibly matching TRBD2 (5 bases). Germline CDR1 WNHNN, CDR2 SYGVQD (reference sequence). The CDR3 sequence is 16 residues long. V lost 6 bases, J lost 2 bases, and 17 bases lay in between. The CDR3 DNA is TGCGCCAGCAGAGCCACTAGGACGGGAACCTACAATGAGCAGTTCTTC. This codes for CASRATRTGTYNEQFF.

This sequence joins TRBV6-5 and TRBJ1-6; D gene ambiguous. V was cut by 0 bases and J by 3 bases, with 9 bases left in between. CDR1 MNHEY and CDR2 SVGAGI come from the germline V gene. The CDR3 loop spans 16 amino acids. This chain's CDR3 is CASSYSISSYNSPLHF. CDR3 in DNA: TGTGCCAGCAGTTACTCGATCTCCAGCTATAATTCACCCCTCCACTTT.

The CDR3: CATGDRGEVDEQFF. CDR3 DNA sequence: TGTGCCACGGGAGACAGGGGTGAAGTTGATGAGCAGTTCTTC. J is TRBJ2-1 and V is TRBV10-3, with 8 bases matching TRBD1. The germline V gene has CDR1 ENHRY and CDR2 SYGVKD. J lost 8 bases, V lost 10 bases, and 13 bases had no gene match. The CDR3 consists of 14 residues.

This chain uses TRBV27 with TRBJ2-7; tentative D call: TRBD2 (7 bases). Trimming shortened V by 1 base and J by 7 bases, and 14 bases separated the two germline ends. Germline loops: CDR1 MNHEY, CDR2 SMNVEV (reference sequence). This CDR3 is 14 amino acids long. CDR3 sequence: CASSLYAGAGEQYF. The CDR3 nucleotides are TGTGCCAGCAGTTTATATGCGGGGGCAGGTGAGCAGTACTTC.

This sequence joins TRBV6-5 and TRBJ2-2; 8 bases align to TRBD2. Unmatched junction bases numbered 5, after V lost 4 bases and J lost 4 bases. This CDR3 region has 15 residues. Looked up from germline, CDR1 is MNHEY and CDR2 is SVGAGI. CDR3 amino acids: CASSSGTRGTGELFF. CDR3 sequence (DNA): TGTGCCAGCAGTTCCGGGACTAGGGGCACCGGGGAGCTGTTTTTT.

CDR3 in amino acids: CASSVAHYGYTF. The CDR3 coding sequence is TGTGCCAGCAGCGTAGCTCACTATGGCTACACCTTC. The genes are TRBV9 and TRBJ1-2; D is uncertain. The V end lost 0 bases, the J end lost 3 bases, and 3 bases lay between the germline ends. Germline values: CDR1 SGDLS, CDR2 YYNGEE. The CDR3 extends over 12 amino acids.